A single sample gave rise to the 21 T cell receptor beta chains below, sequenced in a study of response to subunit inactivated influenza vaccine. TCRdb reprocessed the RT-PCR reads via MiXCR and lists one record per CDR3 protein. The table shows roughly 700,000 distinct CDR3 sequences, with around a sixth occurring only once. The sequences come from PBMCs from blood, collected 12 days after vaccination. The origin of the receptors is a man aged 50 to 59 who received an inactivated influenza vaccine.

CDR3 sequence: CASSSPSGGGVQETQYF. Written as DNA, the CDR3 is TGTGCCAGCAGCTCTCCATCGGGCGGGGGGGTCCAAGAGACCCAGTACTTC. This chain connects TRBV7-9 to TRBJ2-5; 9 bases are shared with TRBD2. J was trimmed by 1 base and V by 4 bases; bases with no gene match: 10. This CDR3 spans 17 amino acids. Germline CDR1 and CDR2: SEHNR and FQNEAQ (reference sequence).

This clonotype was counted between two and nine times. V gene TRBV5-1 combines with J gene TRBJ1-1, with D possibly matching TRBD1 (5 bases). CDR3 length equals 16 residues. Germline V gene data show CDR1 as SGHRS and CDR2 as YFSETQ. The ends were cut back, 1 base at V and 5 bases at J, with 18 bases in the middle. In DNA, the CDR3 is TGCGCCAGCAGCTTGTCAGGAGGGGCGGGGAGAACTGAAGCTTTCTTT. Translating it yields CASSLSGGAGRTEAFF.

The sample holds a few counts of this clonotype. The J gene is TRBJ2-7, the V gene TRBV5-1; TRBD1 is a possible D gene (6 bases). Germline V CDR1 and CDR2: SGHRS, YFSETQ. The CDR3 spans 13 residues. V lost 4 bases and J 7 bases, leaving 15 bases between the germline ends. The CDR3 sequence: CASSPGTKREQYF. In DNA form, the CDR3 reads TGCGCCAGCAGCCCCGGGACAAAGCGGGAGCAGTACTTC.

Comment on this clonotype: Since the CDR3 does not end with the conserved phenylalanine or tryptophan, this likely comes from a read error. The CDR3 bases are TGTGCCAGCAGCTTGGGGACAGGGCGTGAAGCTTTCCTT. Protein: CASSLGTGREAFL. The chain recombines TRBV7-2 with TRBJ1-1; the match to TRBD1 covers 9 bases. V was pared by 3 bases and J by 7 bases, with 3 bases of the junction left unmatched. Germline CDR1 is SGHTA and CDR2 is FQGNSA. The CDR3 runs 13 residues.

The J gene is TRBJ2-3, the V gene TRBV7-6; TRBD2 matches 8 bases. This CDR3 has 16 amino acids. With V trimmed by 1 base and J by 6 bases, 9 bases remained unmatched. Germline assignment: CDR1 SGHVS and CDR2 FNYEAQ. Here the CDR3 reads CASSLGSSGTGDTQYF. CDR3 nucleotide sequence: TGTGCCAGCAGCTTAGGTAGTAGCGGGACGGGGGATACGCAGTATTTT.

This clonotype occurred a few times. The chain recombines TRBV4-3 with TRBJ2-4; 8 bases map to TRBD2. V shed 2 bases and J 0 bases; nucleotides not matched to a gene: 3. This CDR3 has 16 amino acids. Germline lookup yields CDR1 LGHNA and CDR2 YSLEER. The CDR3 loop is CASSQSGGGAKNIQYF. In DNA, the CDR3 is TGCGCCAGCAGCCAATCGGGGGGGGGAGCCAAAAACATTCAGTACTTC.

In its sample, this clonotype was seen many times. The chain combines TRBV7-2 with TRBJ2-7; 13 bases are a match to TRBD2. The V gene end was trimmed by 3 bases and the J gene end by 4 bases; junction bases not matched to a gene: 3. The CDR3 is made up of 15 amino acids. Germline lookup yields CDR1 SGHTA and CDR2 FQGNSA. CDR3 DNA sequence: TGTGCCAGCAGCTTGGGGACTAGCGGGAAGTACGAGCAGTACTTC. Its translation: CASSLGTSGKYEQYF.

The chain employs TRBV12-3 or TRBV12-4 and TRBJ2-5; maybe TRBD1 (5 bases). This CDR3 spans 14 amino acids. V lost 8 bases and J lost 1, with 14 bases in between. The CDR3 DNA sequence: TGTGCCAGCTCATTAGGGGTGGTCCAAGAGACCCAGTACTTC. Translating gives CASSLGVVQETQYF.

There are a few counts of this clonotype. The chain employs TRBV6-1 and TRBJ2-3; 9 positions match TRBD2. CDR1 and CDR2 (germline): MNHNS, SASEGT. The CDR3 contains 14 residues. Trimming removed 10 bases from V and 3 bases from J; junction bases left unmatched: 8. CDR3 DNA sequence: TGTGCCACCGGGACTAGCATTCGGACAGATACGCAGTATTTT. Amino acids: CATGTSIRTDTQYF.

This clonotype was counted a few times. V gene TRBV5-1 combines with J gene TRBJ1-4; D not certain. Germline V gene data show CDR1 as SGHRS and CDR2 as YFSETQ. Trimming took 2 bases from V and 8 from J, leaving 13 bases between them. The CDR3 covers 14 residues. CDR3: CASSLSGRQEKLFF. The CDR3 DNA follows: TGCGCCAGCAGCTTATCCGGGCGGCAGGAAAAACTGTTTTTT.

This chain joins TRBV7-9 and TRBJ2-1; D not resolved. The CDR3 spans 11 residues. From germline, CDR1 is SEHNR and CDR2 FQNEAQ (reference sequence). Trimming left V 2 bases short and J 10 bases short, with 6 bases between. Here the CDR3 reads CASSLWEEQFF. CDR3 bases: TGTGCCAGCAGCTTATGGGAAGAGCAGTTCTTC.

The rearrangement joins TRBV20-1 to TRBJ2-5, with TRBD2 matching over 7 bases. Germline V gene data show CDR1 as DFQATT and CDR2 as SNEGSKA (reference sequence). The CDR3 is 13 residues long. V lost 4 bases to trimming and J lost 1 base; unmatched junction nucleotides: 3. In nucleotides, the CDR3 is TGCAGTGCTATCAGGACTAGCCAAGAGACCCAGTACTTC. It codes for CSAIRTSQETQYF.

The CDR3 bases are TGCGCCAGCAGCCAACTTGGAACTCGCGAGCAGTACTTC. This sequence encodes CASSQLGTREQYF. The chain uses TRBV4-1 and TRBJ2-7, with D hard to call. This CDR3 spans 13 amino acids. Trimming cost V 2 bases and J 6 bases, with 11 bases left between them. CDR1 MGHRA and CDR2 YSYEKL come from the germline V gene.

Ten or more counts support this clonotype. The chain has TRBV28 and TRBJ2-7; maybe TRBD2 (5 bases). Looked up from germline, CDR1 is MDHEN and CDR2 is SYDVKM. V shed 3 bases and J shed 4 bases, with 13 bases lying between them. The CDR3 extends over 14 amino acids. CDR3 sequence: CASSFEGQGYEQYF. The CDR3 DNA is TGTGCCAGCAGTTTTGAGGGCCAAGGGTACGAGCAGTACTTC.

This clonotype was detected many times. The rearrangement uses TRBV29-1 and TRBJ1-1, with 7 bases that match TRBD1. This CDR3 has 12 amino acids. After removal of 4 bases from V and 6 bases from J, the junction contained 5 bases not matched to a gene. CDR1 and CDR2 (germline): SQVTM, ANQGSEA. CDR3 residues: CSVAPGGAEAFF. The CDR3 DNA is TGCAGCGTTGCACCAGGGGGAGCTGAAGCTTTCTTT.

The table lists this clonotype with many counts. The CDR3 loop is CASSAGGLAGRETQYF. Written as DNA, the CDR3 is TGTGCCAGCAGTGCCGGGGGACTAGCGGGGAGGGAGACCCAGTACTTC. The chain has TRBV12-3 or TRBV12-4 and TRBJ2-5, with 13 bases that match TRBD2. With 5 bases clipped from V and 5 bases from J, the junction kept 8 bases outside the gene matches. The CDR3 contains 16 residues.

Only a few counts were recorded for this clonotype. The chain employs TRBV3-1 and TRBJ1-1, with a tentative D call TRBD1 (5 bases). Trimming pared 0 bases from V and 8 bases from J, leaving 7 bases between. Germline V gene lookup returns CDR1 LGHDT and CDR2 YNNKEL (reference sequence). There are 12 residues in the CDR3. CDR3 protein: CASSQEPGEAFF. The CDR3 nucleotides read TGTGCCAGCAGCCAAGAGCCAGGGGAAGCTTTCTTT.

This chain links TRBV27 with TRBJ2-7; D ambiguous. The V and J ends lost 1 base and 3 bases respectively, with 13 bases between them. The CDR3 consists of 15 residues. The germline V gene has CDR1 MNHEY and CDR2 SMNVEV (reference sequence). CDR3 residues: CASSLLTGSIYEQYF. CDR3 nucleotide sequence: TGTGCCAGCAGTTTATTGACCGGCAGTATCTACGAGCAGTACTTC.

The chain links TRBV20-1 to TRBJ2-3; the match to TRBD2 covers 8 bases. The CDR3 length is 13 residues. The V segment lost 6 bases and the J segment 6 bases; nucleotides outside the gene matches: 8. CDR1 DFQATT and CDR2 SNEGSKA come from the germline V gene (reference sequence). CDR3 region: CSARRRGGDTQYF. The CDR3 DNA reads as TGCAGTGCCAGAAGACGGGGGGGGGATACGCAGTATTTT.

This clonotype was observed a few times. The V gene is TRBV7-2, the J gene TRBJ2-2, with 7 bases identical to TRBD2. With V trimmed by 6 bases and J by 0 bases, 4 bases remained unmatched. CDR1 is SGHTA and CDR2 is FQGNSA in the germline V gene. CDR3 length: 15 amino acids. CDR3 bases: TGTGCCAGCAGGAGGACTAGTGCGAACACCGGGGAGCTGTTTTTT. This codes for CASRRTSANTGELFF.

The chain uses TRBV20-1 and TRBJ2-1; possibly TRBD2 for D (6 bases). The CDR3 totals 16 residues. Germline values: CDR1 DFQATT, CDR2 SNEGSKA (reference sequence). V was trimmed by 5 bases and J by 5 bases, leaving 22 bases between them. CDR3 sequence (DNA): TGCAGTGCTTACACACGGGGGAATCAACTTCACAATGAGCAGTTCTTC. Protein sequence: CSAYTRGNQLHNEQFF.